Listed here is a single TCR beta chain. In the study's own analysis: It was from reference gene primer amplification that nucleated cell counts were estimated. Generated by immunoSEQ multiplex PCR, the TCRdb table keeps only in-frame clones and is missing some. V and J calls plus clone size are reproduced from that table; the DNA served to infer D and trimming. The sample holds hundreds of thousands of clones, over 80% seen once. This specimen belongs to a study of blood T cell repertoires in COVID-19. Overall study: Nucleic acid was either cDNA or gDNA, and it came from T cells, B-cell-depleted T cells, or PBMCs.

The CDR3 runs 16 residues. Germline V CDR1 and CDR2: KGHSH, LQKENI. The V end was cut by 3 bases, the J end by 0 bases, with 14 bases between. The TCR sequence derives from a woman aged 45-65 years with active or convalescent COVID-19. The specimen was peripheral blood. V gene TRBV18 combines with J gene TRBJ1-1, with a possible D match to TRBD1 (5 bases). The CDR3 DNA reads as TGTGCCAGCTCACCCACGAAAGACAGCTTGAACACTGAAGCTTTCTTT. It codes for CASSPTKDSLNTEAFF.